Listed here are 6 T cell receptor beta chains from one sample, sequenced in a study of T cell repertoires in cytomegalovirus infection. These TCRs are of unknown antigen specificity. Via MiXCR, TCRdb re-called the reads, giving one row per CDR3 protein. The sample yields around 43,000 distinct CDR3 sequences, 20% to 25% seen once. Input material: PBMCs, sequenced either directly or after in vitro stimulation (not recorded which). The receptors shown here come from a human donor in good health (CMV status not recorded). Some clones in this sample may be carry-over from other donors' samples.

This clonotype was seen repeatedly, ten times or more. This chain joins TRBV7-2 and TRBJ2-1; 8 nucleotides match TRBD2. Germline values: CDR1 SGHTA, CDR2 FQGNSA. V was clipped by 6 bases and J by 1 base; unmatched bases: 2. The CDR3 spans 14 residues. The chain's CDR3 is CASRAGGSYNEQFF. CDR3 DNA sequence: TGTGCCAGCAGGGCGGGAGGTTCCTACAATGAGCAGTTCTTC.

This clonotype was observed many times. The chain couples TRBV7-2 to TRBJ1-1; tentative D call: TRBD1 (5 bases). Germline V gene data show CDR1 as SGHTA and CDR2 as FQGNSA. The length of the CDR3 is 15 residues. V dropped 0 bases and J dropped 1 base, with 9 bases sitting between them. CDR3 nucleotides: TGTGCCAGCAGCTTAGCAGGGACGGGGAACACTGAAGCTTTCTTT. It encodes CASSLAGTGNTEAFF.

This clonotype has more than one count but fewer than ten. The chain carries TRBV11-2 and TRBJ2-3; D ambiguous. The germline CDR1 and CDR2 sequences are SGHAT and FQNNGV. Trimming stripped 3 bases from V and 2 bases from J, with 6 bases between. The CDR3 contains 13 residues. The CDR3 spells CASSLSFTDTQYF. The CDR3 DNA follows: TGTGCCAGCAGCTTGTCCTTCACAGATACGCAGTATTTT.

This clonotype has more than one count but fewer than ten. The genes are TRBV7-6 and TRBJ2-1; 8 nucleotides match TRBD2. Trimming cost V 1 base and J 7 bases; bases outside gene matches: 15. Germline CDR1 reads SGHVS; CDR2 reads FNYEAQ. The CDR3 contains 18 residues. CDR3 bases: TGTGCCAGCAGCTTAGATATTTGGCGGGGGGACGGGGGAAATGAGCAGTTCTTC. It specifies CASSLDIWRGDGGNEQFF.

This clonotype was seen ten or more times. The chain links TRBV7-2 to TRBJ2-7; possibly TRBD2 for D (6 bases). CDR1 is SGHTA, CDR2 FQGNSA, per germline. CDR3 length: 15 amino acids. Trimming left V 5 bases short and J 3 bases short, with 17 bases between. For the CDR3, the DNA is TGTGCCAGCAGCCTTAACCTGCGGGGAATCTACGAGCAGTACTTC. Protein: CASSLNLRGIYEQYF.

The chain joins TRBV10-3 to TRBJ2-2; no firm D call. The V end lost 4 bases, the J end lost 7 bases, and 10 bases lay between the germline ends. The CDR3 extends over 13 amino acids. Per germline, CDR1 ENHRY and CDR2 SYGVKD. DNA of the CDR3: TGTGCCATCAGTGGACCCCAGGTCGGGGAGCTGTTTTTT. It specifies CAISGPQVGELFF.